This entry concerns a single T cell receptor beta chain. The sample belongs to a study of early T cells in non-severe SARS-CoV-2 infection. The CDR3 has 14 residues. The germline V and J ends were trimmed by 7 bases and 1 base, with 11 bases remaining between them. TCRdb reprocessed the 5' RACE reads with MiXCR, giving one entry per CDR3 protein. Of 35,000 to 45,000 distinct CDR3 sequences listed, 12% are singletons. The sample taken for sequencing was whole blood. This receptor was identified in an adult who was a healthcare worker with PCR-confirmed SARS-CoV-2 infection or an uninfected control (not recorded which). V usage is TRBV12-3 or TRBV12-4 and J usage is TRBJ1-3; D ambiguous. Written as DNA, the CDR3 is TGTGCCAGCACTTCCGGAGGGTCTGGAAACACCATATATTTT. Translating it yields CASTSGGSGNTIYF.